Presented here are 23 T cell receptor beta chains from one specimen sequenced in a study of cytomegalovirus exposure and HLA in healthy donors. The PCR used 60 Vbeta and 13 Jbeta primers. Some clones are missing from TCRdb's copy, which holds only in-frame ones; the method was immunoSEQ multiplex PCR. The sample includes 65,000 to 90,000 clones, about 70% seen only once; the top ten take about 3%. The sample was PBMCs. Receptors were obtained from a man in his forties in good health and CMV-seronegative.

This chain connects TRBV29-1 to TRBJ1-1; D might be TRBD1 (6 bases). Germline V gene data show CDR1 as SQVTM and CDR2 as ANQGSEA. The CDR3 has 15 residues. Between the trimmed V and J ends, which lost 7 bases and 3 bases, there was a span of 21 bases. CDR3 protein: CSAAGPGRGDTEAFF. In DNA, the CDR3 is TGCAGCGCCGCGGGACCGGGGAGGGGGGACACTGAAGCTTTCTTT.

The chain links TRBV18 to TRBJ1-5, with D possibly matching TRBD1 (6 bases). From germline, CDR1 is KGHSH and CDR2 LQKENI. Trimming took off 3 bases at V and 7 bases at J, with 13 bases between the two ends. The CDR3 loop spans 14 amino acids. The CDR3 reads CASSPGQSGQPQHF. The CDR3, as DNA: TGTGCCAGCTCACCCGGACAGTCTGGGCAGCCCCAGCATTTT.

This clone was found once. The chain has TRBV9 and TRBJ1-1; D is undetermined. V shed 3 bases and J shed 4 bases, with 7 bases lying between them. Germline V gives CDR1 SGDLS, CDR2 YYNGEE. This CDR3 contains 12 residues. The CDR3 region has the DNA TGTGCCAGCAGCGCCCCATCCACTGAAGCTTTCTTT. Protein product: CASSAPSTEAFF.

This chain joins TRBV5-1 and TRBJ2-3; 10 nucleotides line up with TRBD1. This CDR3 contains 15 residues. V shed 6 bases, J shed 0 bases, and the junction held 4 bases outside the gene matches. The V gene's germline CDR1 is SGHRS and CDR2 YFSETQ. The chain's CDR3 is CASTPDRGSTDTQYF. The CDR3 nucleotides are TGCGCCAGCACACCGGACAGGGGGAGCACAGATACGCAGTATTTT.

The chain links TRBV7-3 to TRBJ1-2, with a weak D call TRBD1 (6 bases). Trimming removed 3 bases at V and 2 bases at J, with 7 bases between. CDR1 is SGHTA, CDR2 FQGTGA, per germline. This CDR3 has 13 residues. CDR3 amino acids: CASSLGHNYGYTF. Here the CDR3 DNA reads TGTGCCAGCAGCTTGGGACACAACTATGGCTACACCTTC.

The CDR3 DNA sequence: TGCAGCGTTGAGCCCCCGGGAGCGCTCTATGGCTACACCTTC. Translated, it gives CSVEPPGALYGYTF. The chain uses TRBV29-1 and TRBJ1-2; unclear D gene. The CDR3 extends over 14 amino acids. V lost 3 bases to trimming and J lost 4 bases, with 15 bases between them. Germline loops: CDR1 SQVTM, CDR2 ANQGSEA.

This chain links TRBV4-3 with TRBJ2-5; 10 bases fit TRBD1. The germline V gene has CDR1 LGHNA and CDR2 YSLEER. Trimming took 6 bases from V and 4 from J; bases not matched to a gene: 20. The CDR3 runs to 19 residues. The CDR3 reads CASRGIRDRGEKSGETQYF. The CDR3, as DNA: TGCGCCAGCAGGGGAATAAGGGACAGGGGCGAGAAGTCGGGAGAGACCCAGTACTTC.

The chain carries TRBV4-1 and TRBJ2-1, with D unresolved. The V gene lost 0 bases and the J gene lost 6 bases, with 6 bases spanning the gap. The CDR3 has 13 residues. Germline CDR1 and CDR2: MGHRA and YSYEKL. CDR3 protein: CASSQESLNEQFF. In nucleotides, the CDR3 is TGCGCCAGCAGCCAAGAAAGCCTCAATGAGCAGTTCTTC.

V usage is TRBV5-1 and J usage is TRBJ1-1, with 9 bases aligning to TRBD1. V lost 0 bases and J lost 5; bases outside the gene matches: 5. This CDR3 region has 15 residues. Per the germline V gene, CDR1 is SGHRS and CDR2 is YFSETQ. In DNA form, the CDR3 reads TGCGCCAGCAGCTTGGCCGGGACAGGGAGAACTGAAGCTTTCTTT. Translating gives CASSLAGTGRTEAFF.

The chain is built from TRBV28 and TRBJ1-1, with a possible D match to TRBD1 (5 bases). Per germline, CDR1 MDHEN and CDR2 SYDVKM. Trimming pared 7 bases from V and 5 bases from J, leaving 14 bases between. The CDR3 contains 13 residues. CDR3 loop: CASTAGRETEAFF. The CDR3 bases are TGTGCCAGCACTGCAGGGCGCGAAACTGAAGCTTTCTTT. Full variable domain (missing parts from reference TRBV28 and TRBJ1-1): DVKVTQSSRYLVKRTGEKVFLECVQDMDHENMFWYRQDPGLGLRLIYFSYDVKMKEKGDIPEGYSVSREKKERFSLILESASTNQTSMYLCASTAGRETEAFFGQGTRLTVV.

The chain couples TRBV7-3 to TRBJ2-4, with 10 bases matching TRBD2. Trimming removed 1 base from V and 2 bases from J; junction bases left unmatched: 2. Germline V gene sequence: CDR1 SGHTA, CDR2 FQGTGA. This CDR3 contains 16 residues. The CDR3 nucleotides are TGTGCCAGCAGCTTAAATAGCGGGGGGACCAAAAACATTCAGTACTTC. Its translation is CASSLNSGGTKNIQYF.

Here the CDR3 reads CASIRGGSYNEQFF. CDR3 bases: TGCGCCAGCATAAGGGGGGGGAGCTACAATGAGCAGTTCTTC. The chain carries TRBV5-1 and TRBJ2-1; D may be TRBD2 (7 bases). V dropped 6 bases and J dropped 3 bases, with 13 bases sitting between them. CDR1 is SGHRS, CDR2 YFSETQ, per germline. The CDR3 is 14 amino acids.

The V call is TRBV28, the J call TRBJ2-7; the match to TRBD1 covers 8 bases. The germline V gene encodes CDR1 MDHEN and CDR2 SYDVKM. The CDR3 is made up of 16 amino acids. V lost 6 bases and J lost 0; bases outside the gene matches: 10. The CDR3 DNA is TGTGCCAGCAGCCCCGCTCCAGGGGGCCGCTCCTACGAGCAGTACTTC. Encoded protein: CASSPAPGGRSYEQYF. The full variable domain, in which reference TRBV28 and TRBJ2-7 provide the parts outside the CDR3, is DVKVTQSSRYLVKRTGEKVFLECVQDMDHENMFWYRQDPGLGLRLIYFSYDVKMKEKGDIPEGYSVSREKKERFSLILESASTNQTSMYLCASSPAPGGRSYEQYFGPGTRLTVT.

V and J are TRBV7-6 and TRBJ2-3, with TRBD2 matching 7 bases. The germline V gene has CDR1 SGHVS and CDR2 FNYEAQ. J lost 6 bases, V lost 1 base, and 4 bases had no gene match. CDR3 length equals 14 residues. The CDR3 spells CASSLVRAGDTQYF. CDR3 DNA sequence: TGTGCCAGCAGCTTAGTACGAGCGGGGGATACGCAGTATTTT.

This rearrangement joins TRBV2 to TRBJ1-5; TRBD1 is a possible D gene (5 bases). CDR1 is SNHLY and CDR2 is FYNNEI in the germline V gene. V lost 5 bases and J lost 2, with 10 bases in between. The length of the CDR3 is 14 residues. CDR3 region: CASSQGYGNQPQHF. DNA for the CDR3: TGTGCCAGCAGTCAGGGTTATGGCAATCAGCCCCAGCATTTT.

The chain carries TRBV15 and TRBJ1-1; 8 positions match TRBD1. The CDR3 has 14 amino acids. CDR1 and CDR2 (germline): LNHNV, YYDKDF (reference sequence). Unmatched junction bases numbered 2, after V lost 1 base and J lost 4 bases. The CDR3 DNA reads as TGTGCCACCAGCAGAGGACAGGGGAGCACTGAAGCTTTCTTT. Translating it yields CATSRGQGSTEAFF.

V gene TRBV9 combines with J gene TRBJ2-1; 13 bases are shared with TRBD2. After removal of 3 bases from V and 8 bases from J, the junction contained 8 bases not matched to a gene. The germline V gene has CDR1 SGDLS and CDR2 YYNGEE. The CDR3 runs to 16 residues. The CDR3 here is CASSATSGGYGDEQFF. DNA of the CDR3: TGTGCCAGCAGCGCGACTAGCGGGGGGTACGGCGATGAGCAGTTCTTC.

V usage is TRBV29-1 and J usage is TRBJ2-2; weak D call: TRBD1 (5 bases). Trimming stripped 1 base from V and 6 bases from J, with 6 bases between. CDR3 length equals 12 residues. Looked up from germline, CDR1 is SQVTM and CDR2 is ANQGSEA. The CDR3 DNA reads TGCAGCGTTGAAGGGGGCCCCGGGGAGCTGTTTTTT. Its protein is CSVEGGPGELFF.

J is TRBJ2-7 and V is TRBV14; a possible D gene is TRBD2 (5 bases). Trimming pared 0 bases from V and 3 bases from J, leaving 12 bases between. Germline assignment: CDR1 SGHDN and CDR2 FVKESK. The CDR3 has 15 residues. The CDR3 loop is CASSQDRLASYEQYF. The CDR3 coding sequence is TGTGCCAGCAGCCAAGATAGGCTAGCTAGCTACGAGCAGTACTTC.

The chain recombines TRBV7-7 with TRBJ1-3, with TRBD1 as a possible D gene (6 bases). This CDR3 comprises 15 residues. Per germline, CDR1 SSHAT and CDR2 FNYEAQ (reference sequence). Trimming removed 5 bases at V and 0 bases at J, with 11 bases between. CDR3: CASSTDRSSGNTIYF. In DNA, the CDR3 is TGTGCCAGCAGCACTGACAGGAGCTCTGGAAACACCATATATTTT. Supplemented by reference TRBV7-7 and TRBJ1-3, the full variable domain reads GAGVSQSPRYKVTKRGQDVTLRCDPISSHATLYWYQQALGQGPEFLTYFNYEAQPDKSGLPSDRFSAERPEGSISTLTIQRTEQRDSAMYRCASSTDRSSGNTIYFGEGSWLTVV.

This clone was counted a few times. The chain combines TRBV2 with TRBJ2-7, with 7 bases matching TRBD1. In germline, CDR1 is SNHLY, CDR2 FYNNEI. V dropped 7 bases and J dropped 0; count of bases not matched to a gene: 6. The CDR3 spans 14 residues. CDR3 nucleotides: TGTGCCAGCATGGGACAGCCAAACTCCTACGAGCAGTACTTC. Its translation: CASMGQPNSYEQYF.

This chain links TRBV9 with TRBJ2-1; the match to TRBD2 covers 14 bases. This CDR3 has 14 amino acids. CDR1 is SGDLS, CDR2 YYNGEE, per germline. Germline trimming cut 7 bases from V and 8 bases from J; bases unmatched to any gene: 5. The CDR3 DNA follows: TGTGCCAGCGCACGACTAGCGGGGGGGTATGAGCAGTTCTTC. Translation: CASARLAGGYEQFF.

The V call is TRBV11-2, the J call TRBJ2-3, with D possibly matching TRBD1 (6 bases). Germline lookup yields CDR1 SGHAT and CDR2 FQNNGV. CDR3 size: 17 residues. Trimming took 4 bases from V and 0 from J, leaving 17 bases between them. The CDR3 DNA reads TGTGCCAGCAGCTCGCCGGACAGAAAACTTAGCACAGATACGCAGTATTTT. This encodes CASSSPDRKLSTDTQYF.